One sample yielded the 4 T cell receptor beta chains listed below, sequenced in a study of cytomegalovirus exposure and HLA in healthy donors. The PCR contained 60 Vbeta and 13 Jbeta primers. Assay used: immunoSEQ multiplex PCR; TCRdb lists only in-frame clones, some missing. The sample has 170,000 or so clones, under 90% seen once; the top ten hold under 7.5%. The sequenced material came from PBMCs. The source of these receptors is a man aged 30-40 years in good health and CMV-seropositive.

The chain employs TRBV5-8 and TRBJ2-1; 12 nucleotides match TRBD2. This CDR3 has 18 residues. V shed 5 bases, J shed 10 bases, and the junction held 19 bases outside the gene matches. Germline V gives CDR1 SGHTS, CDR2 YDEGEE. The CDR3 sequence is CASSFQGLAGYRLGEQFF. The CDR3 DNA is TGTGCCAGCAGTTTCCAGGGACTAGCGGGCTACCGTCTGGGAGAGCAGTTCTTC.

This clone was counted a single time. The chain recombines TRBV5-1 with TRBJ1-3; D possibly corresponds to TRBD1 (5 bases). The CDR3 contains 18 residues. V dropped 0 bases and J dropped 0 bases, with 16 bases sitting between them. Germline V CDR1 and CDR2: SGHRS, YFSETQ. The CDR3 nucleotides are TGCGCCAGCAGCTTGGGTCTAGACAGCTACCCCTCTGGAAACACCATATATTTT. This gives the protein CASSLGLDSYPSGNTIYF.

The rearrangement uses TRBV27 and TRBJ1-1, with D unresolved. Germline CDR1 and CDR2: MNHEY and SMNVEV (reference sequence). Trimming left V 7 bases short and J 5 bases short, with 11 bases between. The CDR3 loop spans 12 amino acids. The CDR3 region is CASKSPGTEAFF. The CDR3 nucleotides read TGTGCCAGCAAGAGTCCGGGAACTGAAGCTTTCTTT.

The chain combines TRBV27 with TRBJ2-5; 7 positions match TRBD1. CDR1 and CDR2 from the germline V gene are MNHEY and SMNVEV (reference sequence). CDR3 length equals 14 residues. The junction had 3 bases not matched to a gene; V was cut back by 4 bases and J by 1 base. The chain's CDR3 is CASSSGQIQETQYF. CDR3 coding DNA: TGTGCCAGCAGTTCGGGACAGATCCAAGAGACCCAGTACTTC.